Following are 5 T cell receptor beta chains from one sample sequenced in a study of T cell responses to AZD1222 COVID-19 vaccine. Method: immunoSEQ multiplex PCR; TCRdb's copy keeps in-frame clones and lacks some. Among fewer than 85,000 clones, under 95% were seen once, and the ten largest hold roughly 6.4%. The specimen comprised peripheral blood, sampled on day 0 of MenACWY control vaccination. The receptors were sampled from an adult in good health.

The genes are TRBV15 and TRBJ2-3; D possibly corresponds to TRBD1 (6 bases). Trimming pared 6 bases from V and 2 bases from J, leaving 12 bases between. CDR1 and CDR2 (germline): LNHNV, YYDKDF (reference sequence). This CDR3 contains 14 residues. CDR3 residues: CATRPGQLTDTQYF. In DNA, the CDR3 is TGTGCCACCAGACCGGGACAACTCACAGATACGCAGTATTTT. Supplemented by reference TRBV15 and TRBJ2-3, the full variable domain reads DAMVIQNPRYQVTQFGKPVTLSCSQTLNHNVMYWYQQKSSQAPKLLFHYYDKDFNNEADTPDNFQSRRPNTSFCFLDIRSPGLGDTAMYLCATRPGQLTDTQYFGPGTRLTVL.

The J gene is TRBJ2-7, the V gene TRBV29-1; 8 bases are a match to TRBD1. The CDR3 covers 12 residues. The germline gives CDR1 SQVTM, CDR2 ANQGSEA. J lost 6 bases, V lost 6 bases, and 7 bases had no gene match. CDR3 DNA: TGCAGCGTAGGACAGGGAGTCGGCGAGCAGTACTTC. Translation: CSVGQGVGEQYF.

The V gene is TRBV5-6, the J gene TRBJ1-1; D is unclear. With 1 base removed from V and 7 bases from J, the gap between germline ends came to 14 bases. This CDR3 has 14 amino acids. CDR1 is SGHDT, CDR2 YYEEEE, per germline. In nucleotides, the CDR3 is TGTGCCAGCAGCTTGTTGGTGGTTAGCGGTGAAGCTTTCTTT. Amino acids: CASSLLVVSGEAFF.

The CDR3 DNA follows: TGTGCCATCAGTGAGCGGGGGACAACTAGCACAGATACGCAGTATTTT. Protein product: CAISERGTTSTDTQYF. The V and J genes are TRBV10-3 and TRBJ2-3, with D perhaps assigned TRBD1 or TRBD2 (6 bases each). Germline CDR1 and CDR2: ENHRY and SYGVKD. This CDR3 region has 16 residues. Trimming shortened V by 2 bases and J by 0 bases, and 12 bases separated the two germline ends.

V is TRBV7-6 and J is TRBJ2-2; 9 positions agree with TRBD1. The CDR3 extends over 16 amino acids. Trimming cost V 5 bases and J 5 bases; bases outside gene matches: 9. From germline, CDR1 is SGHVS and CDR2 FNYEAQ. Written as DNA, the CDR3 is TGTGCCAGCAGCACACAACAGGGGGCGACGACCGGGGAGCTGTTTTTT. This translates into CASSTQQGATTGELFF. Full variable domain (remainder filled in from reference TRBV7-6 and TRBJ2-2): GAGVSQSPRYKVTKRGQDVALRCDPISGHVSLYWYRQALGQGPEFLTYFNYEAQQDKSGLPNDRFSAERPEGSISTLTIQRTEQRDSAMYRCASSTQQGATTGELFFGEGSRLTVL.